The next 8 T cell receptor beta chains were all read from a single sample in a study of early T cells in non-severe SARS-CoV-2 infection. A single record per CDR3 protein comes from TCRdb applying MiXCR to the 5' RACE reads. Altogether some 29,000 distinct CDR3 sequences are present, about 5% being singletons, with the ten largest covering less than 14%. Sample: whole blood. These receptor sequences come from an adult who was a healthcare worker with PCR-confirmed SARS-CoV-2 infection or an uninfected control (not recorded which).

This clonotype was detected ten times or more. This rearrangement joins TRBV12-5 to TRBJ2-1; D possibly corresponds to TRBD1 (5 bases). This CDR3 has 15 residues. In germline, CDR1 is LGHNT, CDR2 FRNRAP. V was pared by 6 bases and J by 6 bases, with 18 bases between. The CDR3 loop is CASGPSDTIFNEQFF. DNA of the CDR3: TGTGCTAGTGGGCCGTCGGACACCATCTTCAATGAGCAGTTCTTC.

A few counts support this clonotype. V gene TRBV5-1 combines with J gene TRBJ1-1; 9 nucleotides agree with TRBD1. The V segment lost 4 bases and the J segment 4 bases; nucleotides outside the gene matches: 8. Per germline, CDR1 SGHRS and CDR2 YFSETQ. The CDR3 runs 15 residues. CDR3 residues: CASSTSGTGSTEAFF. DNA for the CDR3: TGCGCCAGCAGCACTTCCGGGACAGGGTCCACTGAAGCTTTCTTT.

The rearrangement joins TRBV6-5 to TRBJ2-3; a weak D match, TRBD2 (5 bases). CDR3 length: 13 residues. The V gene lost 6 bases and the J gene lost 8 bases, with 15 bases spanning the gap. The germline V gene encodes CDR1 MNHEY and CDR2 SVGAGI. The CDR3 DNA reads TGTGCCAGCAGCGCACTAGTTGAAGGTACGCAGTATTTT. Its protein product is CASSALVEGTQYF.

This clonotype came up many times. J is TRBJ1-6 and V is TRBV28; D possibly corresponds to TRBD1 (6 bases). Between the trimmed V and J ends, which lost 4 bases and 4 bases, there was a span of 11 bases. This CDR3 is built from 15 residues. Germline assignment: CDR1 MDHEN and CDR2 SYDVKM. The DNA for the CDR3 is TGTGCCAGCAGTTATCTGACAGGATATAATTCACCCCTCCACTTT. This translates into CASSYLTGYNSPLHF.

This clonotype has just a few counts. This chain joins TRBV11-2 and TRBJ1-2; D not certain. Deletions cut 0 bases from V and 7 bases from J, with 12 bases between. The CDR3 consists of 14 residues. Germline CDR1 reads SGHAT; CDR2 reads FQNNGV. The CDR3 is CASSLDLGAPGYTF. CDR3 DNA: TGTGCCAGCAGCTTAGATCTTGGTGCCCCTGGCTACACCTTC.

This clonotype came up a few times. Here the CDR3 reads CASNPPGPDYGYTF. The CDR3 DNA is TGTGCCAGCAATCCCCCCGGCCCGGACTATGGCTACACCTTC. The gene calls are TRBV12-3 or TRBV12-4 and TRBJ1-2; D unclear. CDR3 size: 14 residues. Trimming shortened V by 7 bases and J by 3 bases, and 15 bases separated the two germline ends.

This clonotype was recorded at least ten times. The V and J genes are TRBV12-5 and TRBJ2-1, with TRBD2 matching over 14 bases. The CDR3 is 15 residues long. V dropped 6 bases and J dropped 9; count of bases not matched to a gene: 7. Germline V gives CDR1 LGHNT, CDR2 FRNRAP. CDR3 residues: CASGLTSGGASEQFF. In nucleotides, the CDR3 is TGTGCTAGTGGACTGACTAGCGGGGGGGCCTCTGAGCAGTTCTTC.

In its sample, this clonotype was seen a few times. This chain joins TRBV30 and TRBJ2-7, with D uncertain. The CDR3 is 11 amino acids. Germline-derived CDR1 and CDR2 are GTSNPN and SVGIG (reference sequence). Between the trimmed V and J ends, which lost 3 bases and 3 bases, there was a span of 6 bases. The CDR3 here is CAWRTNYEQYF. As DNA, the CDR3 is TGTGCCTGGAGGACCAACTACGAGCAGTACTTC.